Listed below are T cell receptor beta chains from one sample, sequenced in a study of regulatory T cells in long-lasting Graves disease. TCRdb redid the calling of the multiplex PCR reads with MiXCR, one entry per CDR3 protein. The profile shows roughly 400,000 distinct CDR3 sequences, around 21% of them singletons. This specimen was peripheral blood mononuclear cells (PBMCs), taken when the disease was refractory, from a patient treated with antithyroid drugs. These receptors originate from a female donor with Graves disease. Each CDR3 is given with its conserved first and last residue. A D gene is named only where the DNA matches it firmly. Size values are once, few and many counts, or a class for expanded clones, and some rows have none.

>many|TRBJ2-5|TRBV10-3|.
CATDTGTQETQYF
TGTGCCACCGACACCGGGACGCAAGAGACCCAGTACTTC
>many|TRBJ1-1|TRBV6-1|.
CASSTGPMNTEAFF
TGTGCCAGCTCGACGGGACCGATGAACACTGAAGCTTTCTTT
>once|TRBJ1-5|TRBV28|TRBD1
CASSLVQGGSQPQHF
TGTGCCAGCAGTTTGGTCCAGGGGGGGAGTCAGCCCCAGCATTTT
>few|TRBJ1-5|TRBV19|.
CASSILANQPQHF
TGTGCCAGTAGTATACTCGCTAATCAGCCCCAGCATTTT
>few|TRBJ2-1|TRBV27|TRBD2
CASSLSIAGTYNEQFF
TGTGCCAGCAGTTTATCTATAGCGGGTACCTACAATGAGCAGTTCTTC
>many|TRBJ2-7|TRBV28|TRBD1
CASSILGQGSSYEQYF
TGTGCCAGCAGTATCCTTGGACAGGGTAGCTCCTACGAGCAGTACTTC
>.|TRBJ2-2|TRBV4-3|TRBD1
CASSQGQGAWAGELFF
TGCGCCAGCAGCCAAGGCCAGGGGGCGTGGGCCGGGGAGCTGTTTTTT
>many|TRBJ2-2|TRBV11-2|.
CASRLTGNTGELFF
TGTGCCAGCAGGTTAACGGGGAACACCGGGGAGCTGTTTTTT
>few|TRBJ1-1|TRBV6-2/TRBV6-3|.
CASSYAGLTNTEAFF
TGTGCCAGCAGTTACGCCGGGCTTACTAACACTGAAGCTTTCTTT
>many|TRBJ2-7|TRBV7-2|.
CASSRGGTDYEQYF
TGTGCCAGCAGCCGCGGAGGGACAGACTACGAGCAGTACTTC
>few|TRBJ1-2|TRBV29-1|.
CSAEGVGHYGYTF
TGCAGCGCAGAAGGGGTAGGGCACTATGGCTACACCTTC
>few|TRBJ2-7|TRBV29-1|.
CSVGLAPSYEQYF
TGCAGCGTTGGGCTAGCTCCCTCCTACGAGCAGTACTTC